What follows is one T cell receptor (beta chain) and its context. This clone's antigen is unknown. No per-base quality is available; no much larger clone lies one base away. The data derive from a study of blood T cell repertoires in COVID-19 (dated by TCRdb to between 2020 and 2021). With respect to the entire study: Collaborator samples came from the United States, Italy and Spain and covered acute and convalescent phases of COVID-19. The material from the prospective study consisted of cDNA or gDNA derived from T cells, B-cell-depleted T cells, or PBMCs. The samples were drawn from the first 160 participants of the ongoing ImmuneRACE study and from 1,254 subjects provided by 6 global collaborators. Subjects who had been exposed to COVID-19, were actively infected with it, or had recovered from it provided the deeply sampled blood TCRbeta repertoires that made up the dataset. The repertoires were released in a freely available public database meant as a resource for research on the immune response to SARS-CoV-2. HLA class I and class II types, where available, came from metadata supplied by the sample provider rather than from assay-based typing. Sample metadata almost always included a de-identified subject ID, COVID-19 status, age in years and sex. What the work shows at the level of the full study, not this receptor alone: The amount of clinical and demographic metadata varied by source and participant and was provided uncurated.

Cut back by 4 bases and 0 bases, the V and J ends lie 13 bases apart. Per the germline V gene (reference sequence), LGHDT is the CDR1 and YNNKEL is the CDR2. From cysteine to phenylalanine, the CDR3 is 16 amino acids long. Only CDR3 DNA is held: 48 bases, read in frame from base 1. Another Seattle source contributed samples from volunteer blood donors who had recovered from COVID-19. Collaborating institutions collected whole blood in K2EDTA tubes following their own protocols. For TCRbeta analysis, collaborators shipped samples as frozen whole blood, isolated PBMCs, or DNA extracted from either of those sample types. The immunoSEQ Assay, a bias-controlled multiplex PCR, was used to amplify TCRbeta CDR3 regions from genomic DNA. The study's processing was this. Nucleated cell counts per sample were estimated from amplification of reference gene primers within the assay. To quantify the absolute abundance of each unique TCRbeta CDR3 rearrangement, sequence reads were collapsed and filtered. For each sample, productive Simpson clonality was calculated by taking the square root of Simpson's diversity index across productive rearrangements. TCRdb limited this immuneACCESS table to in-frame rearrangements with V and J called. A share of clones is missing; checked studies link under half to unresolved V genes, and the rest is unexplained. The V and J calls and clone size were taken over from that table, and D and trimming were inferred from the DNA. The sample includes fewer than 250,000 clones, with 70% to 90% observed a single time. Of the sample, roughly 5.6% falls within the top ten clones.

Sample: peripheral blood. The chain joins TRBV3-1 (or the pseudogene TRBV3-2) to TRBJ1-3; matching of 5 bases hints at TRBD1 as the D gene. This sequence was found in a woman aged 40 to 49 who had recovered from COVID-19. The CDR3 protein is CASSRKGALSGNTIYF. Read as DNA, the sequence is TGTGCCAGCAGCCGAAAAGGGGCACTCTCTGGAAACACCATATATTTT.